Given below is one TCR beta chain in context. Its specificity is not known. The sample comes from a study of CD8+ T cells in alopecia areata. Study details: The drug, oral tofacitinib, was given to treated patients at 5 to 10 mg twice daily. It was 6 to 18 months of tofacitinib, and then there were 6 months off drug.

RNA extraction was followed by reverse transcription into cDNA, which acted as the sequencing template. Here immunoSEQ multiplex PCR was the method, and the copy in TCRdb shows in-frame clones only, minus some. The table has some 240,000 clones, less than 75% seen once. Treatment meaning: oral pan-JAK inhibitor, 5-10 mg twice daily. Broader study findings: For lesional scalp, especially alopecia totalis/universalis, clonality was higher than in normal scalp. Sharing of TCRs across patients appeared less clear than in mice, possibly for HLA-related reasons.

The source is a human donor with alopecia areata. The specimen was CD4+ T cells sorted from blood, collected at week 4, from a patient treated with tofacitinib.

CDR3 amino acids: CAPKRTETNYGYTF. CDR3 DNA: TGCGCCCCCAAGAGGACAGAGACAAACTATGGCTACACCTTC. The J gene is TRBJ1-2, the V gene TRBV23-1; D is perhaps TRBD1 (6 bases). TRBV23-1 carries the ORF label, with uncertain function. The V end lost 11 bases, the J end lost 2 bases, and 18 bases lay between the germline ends. The CDR3 contains 14 residues.